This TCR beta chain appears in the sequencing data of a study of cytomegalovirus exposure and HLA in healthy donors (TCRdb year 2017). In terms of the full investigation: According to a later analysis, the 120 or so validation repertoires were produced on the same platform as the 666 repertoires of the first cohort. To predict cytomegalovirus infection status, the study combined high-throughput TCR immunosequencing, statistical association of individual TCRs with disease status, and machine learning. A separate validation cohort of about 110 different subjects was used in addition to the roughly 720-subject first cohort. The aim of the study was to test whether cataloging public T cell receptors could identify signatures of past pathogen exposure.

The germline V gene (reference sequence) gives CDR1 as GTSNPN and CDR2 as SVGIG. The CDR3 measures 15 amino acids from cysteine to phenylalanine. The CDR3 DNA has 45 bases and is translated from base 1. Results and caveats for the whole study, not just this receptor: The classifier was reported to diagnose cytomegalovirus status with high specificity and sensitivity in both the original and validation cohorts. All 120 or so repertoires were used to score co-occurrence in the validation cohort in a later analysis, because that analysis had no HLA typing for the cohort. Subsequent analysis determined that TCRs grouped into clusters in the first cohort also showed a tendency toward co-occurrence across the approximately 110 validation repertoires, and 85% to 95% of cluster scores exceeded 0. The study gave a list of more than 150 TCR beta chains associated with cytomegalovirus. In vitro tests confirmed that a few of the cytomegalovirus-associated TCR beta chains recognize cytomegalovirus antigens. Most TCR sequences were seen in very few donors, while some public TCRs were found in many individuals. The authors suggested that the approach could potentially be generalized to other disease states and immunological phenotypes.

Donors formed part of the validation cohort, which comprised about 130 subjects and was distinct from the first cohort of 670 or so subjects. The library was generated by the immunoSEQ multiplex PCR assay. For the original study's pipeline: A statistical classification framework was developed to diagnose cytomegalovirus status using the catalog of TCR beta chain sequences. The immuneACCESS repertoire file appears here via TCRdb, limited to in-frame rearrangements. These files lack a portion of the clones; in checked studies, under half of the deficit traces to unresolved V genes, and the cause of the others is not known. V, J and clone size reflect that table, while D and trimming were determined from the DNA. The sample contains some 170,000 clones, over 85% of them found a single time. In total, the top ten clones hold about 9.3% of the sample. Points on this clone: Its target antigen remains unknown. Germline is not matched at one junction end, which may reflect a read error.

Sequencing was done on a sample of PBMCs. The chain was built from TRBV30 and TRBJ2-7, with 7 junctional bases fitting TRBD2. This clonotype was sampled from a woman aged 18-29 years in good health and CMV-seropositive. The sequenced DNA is TGTGCCTGGAGTCTTAGCGGGTCCTACTCCTACGAGCGGTACTTC. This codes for CAWSLSGSYSYERYF.